One and the same sample provided the 4 T cell receptor beta chains below, sequenced in a study of sequential checkpoint blockade in melanoma. The table came from immunoSEQ multiplex PCR; TCRdb's copy has only in-frame clones and leaves some out. The table includes about 40,000 clones, 84% detected once. Treatment: randomized to nivolumab then ipilimumab (arm A) or the reverse (arm B). The material was CD8+ T cells sorted from blood (inferred from file names), obtained from a patient given nivolumab and ipilimumab in sequence. These receptors came from a human donor with melanoma.

V usage is TRBV5-4 and J usage is TRBJ2-1; 7 positions match TRBD2. Per germline, CDR1 SGHNT and CDR2 YYREEE (reference sequence). The CDR3 is made up of 16 amino acids. The ends lost 4 bases at V and 1 base at J; junction bases unmatched: 8. The chain's CDR3 is CASSPQSSGSYNEQFF. In DNA, the CDR3 is TGTGCCAGCAGCCCCCAATCTAGCGGTTCCTACAATGAGCAGTTCTTC.

As regards this clone: Other nucleotide sequences from this sample produce the same CDR3. The chain carries TRBV6-5 and TRBJ2-7, with a possible D match to TRBD1 (5 bases). V lost 0 bases to trimming and J lost 2 bases, with 5 bases between them. CDR1 MNHEY and CDR2 SVGAGI come from the germline V gene. This CDR3 is built from 13 residues. In nucleotides, the CDR3 is TGTGCCAGCAGTTACTCAGGGGCCTACGAGCAGTACTTC. This gives the protein CASSYSGAYEQYF.

This chain connects TRBV7-9 to TRBJ2-3; no clear D. Germline V gives CDR1 SEHNR, CDR2 FQNEAQ (reference sequence). This CDR3 contains 14 residues. Trimming pared 6 bases from V and 2 bases from J, leaving 12 bases between. The CDR3 here is CASSAGGLTDTQYF. CDR3 sequence (DNA): TGTGCCAGCAGTGCTGGCGGCCTCACAGATACGCAGTATTTT.

This clone has a handful of counts. The J gene is TRBJ2-2, the V gene TRBV5-1; D is possibly TRBD1 (5 bases). Germline CDR1 reads SGHRS; CDR2 reads YFSETQ. This CDR3 is 13 amino acids long. V dropped 6 bases and J dropped 1 base, with 7 bases sitting between them. This CDR3 is CASIDRNTGELFF. In DNA, the CDR3 is TGCGCCAGCATAGACAGGAACACCGGGGAGCTGTTTTTT.